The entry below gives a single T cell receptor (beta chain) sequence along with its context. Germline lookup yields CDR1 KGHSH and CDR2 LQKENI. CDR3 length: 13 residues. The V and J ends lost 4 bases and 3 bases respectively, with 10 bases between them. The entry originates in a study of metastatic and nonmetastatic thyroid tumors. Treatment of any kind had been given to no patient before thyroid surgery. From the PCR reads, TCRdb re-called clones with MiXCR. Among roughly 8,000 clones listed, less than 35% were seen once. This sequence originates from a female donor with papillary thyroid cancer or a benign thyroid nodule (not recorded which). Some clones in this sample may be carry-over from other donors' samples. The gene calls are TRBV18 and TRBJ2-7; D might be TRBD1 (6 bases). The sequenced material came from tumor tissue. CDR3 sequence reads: CASSQGVNYEQYF. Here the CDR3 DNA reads TGTGCCAGCTCACAGGGGGTAAACTACGAGCAGTACTTC.